This paragraph reports one T cell receptor (beta chain). The target antigen is unknown. The entry originates in a study of CD8 T cells in ankylosing spondylitis. Overall study results and limits: Typical of ankylosing spondylitis blood, it appeared, was a TCR beta motif of about eight highly homologous variants. In peripheral blood, disease-linked CD8+ clones occurred at relatively low frequencies. As reported, disease-linked clones showed significant enrichment in matched ankylosing spondylitis synovial fluid.

Using its own MiXCR run on the 5' RACE reads, TCRdb lists one record per CDR3 protein. The data contain some 140,000 distinct CDR3 sequences, 7% to 9% of them seen just once; the ten biggest clones take up about 7.1%. CDR1 and CDR2 (germline): DFQATT, SNEGSKA (reference sequence). This CDR3 has 11 amino acids. The chain carries TRBV20-1 and TRBJ2-1; D remains unclear. The sequenced sample was synovial fluid, either unsorted or a sorted T cell fraction (not recorded which). The clonotype comes from a male donor with ankylosing spondylitis. CDR3 sequence reads: CSPENPNEQFF. The CDR3 region has the DNA TGCAGCCCCGAAAACCCCAATGAGCAGTTCTTC.